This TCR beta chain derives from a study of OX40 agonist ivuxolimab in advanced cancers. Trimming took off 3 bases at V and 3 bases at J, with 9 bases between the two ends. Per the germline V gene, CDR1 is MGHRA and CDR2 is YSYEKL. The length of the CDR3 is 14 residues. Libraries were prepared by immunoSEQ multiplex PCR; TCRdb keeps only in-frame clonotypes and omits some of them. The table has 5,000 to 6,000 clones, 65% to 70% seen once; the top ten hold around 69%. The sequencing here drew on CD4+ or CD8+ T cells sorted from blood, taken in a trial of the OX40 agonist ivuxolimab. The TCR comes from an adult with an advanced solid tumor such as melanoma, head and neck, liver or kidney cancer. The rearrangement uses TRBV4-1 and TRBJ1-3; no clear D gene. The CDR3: CASSHPSYGNTIYF. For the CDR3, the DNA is TGCGCCAGCAGCCATCCCAGTTATGGAAACACCATATATTTT.